These 30 T cell receptor beta chains came from one sample sequenced in a study of T cells in localized non-small cell lung cancer. TCRdb's table, derived via immunoSEQ multiplex PCR, lists solely in-frame clones and lacks some. The sample has 70,000 to 95,000 clones, under 95% seen once. The specimen was PBMCs, collected before any cancer treatment. The receptor set was obtained from a woman aged 35-70 years with stage II squamous cell lung carcinoma.

Notes on this clone: Other DNA sequences in this specimen translate into the identical CDR3. This chain connects TRBV6-5 to TRBJ1-1; 7 bases map to TRBD1. CDR1 and CDR2 from the germline V gene are MNHEY and SVGAGI. This CDR3 has 11 residues. V shed 6 bases, J shed 7 bases, and the junction held 2 bases outside the gene matches. The CDR3, as DNA: TGTGCCAGCAGCCGGACAGGTGAAGCTTTCTTT. Its translation: CASSRTGEAFF.

The chain recombines TRBV5-1 with TRBJ1-6; D is possibly TRBD1 (5 bases). CDR1 SGHRS and CDR2 YFSETQ come from the germline V gene. This CDR3 region has 15 residues. V lost 4 bases, J lost 6 bases, and 14 bases lay in between. In DNA form, the CDR3 reads TGCGCCAGCAGCCGAACTCGGGACTCTAATTCACCCCTCCACTTT. Its protein product is CASSRTRDSNSPLHF.

The chain combines TRBV7-2 with TRBJ1-1, with a weak D call TRBD1 (5 bases). There are 17 residues in the CDR3. V was cut by 0 bases and J by 1 base, with 15 bases left in between. The germline CDR1 and CDR2 sequences are SGHTA and FQGNSA. The CDR3 bases are TGTGCCAGCAGCTTAGCTCCCGCAGGGTCCAGGAACACTGAAGCTTTCTTT. Translating gives CASSLAPAGSRNTEAFF.

The rearrangement joins TRBV9 to TRBJ2-5; D remains ambiguous. V was shortened by 3 bases and J by 7 bases, with 10 bases between the two germline ends. This CDR3 comprises 12 residues. Looked up from germline, CDR1 is SGDLS and CDR2 is YYNGEE. The CDR3 DNA reads as TGTGCCAGCAGCGAAGACCACGGGACCCAGTACTTC. This sequence encodes CASSEDHGTQYF.

The chain carries TRBV6-1 and TRBJ1-5; D gene uncertain. The CDR3 is made up of 14 amino acids. The germline gives CDR1 MNHNS, CDR2 SASEGT. V was cut by 7 bases and J by 5 bases, with 15 bases left in between. The DNA of the CDR3 is TGTGCCAGCACGGGAGGGCGACCTTATCAGCCCCAGCATTTT. It yields the protein CASTGGRPYQPQHF.

The CDR3 sequence is CASSWPLRQREGDEQFF. The CDR3 nucleotides are TGTGCCAGCAGTTGGCCCCTTCGTCAGCGGGAGGGGGATGAGCAGTTCTTC. The chain links TRBV7-9 to TRBJ2-1, with 10 positions matching TRBD2. CDR1 is SEHNR, CDR2 FQNEAQ, per germline (reference sequence). The V and J ends lost 6 bases and 8 bases, in that order; junction bases with no gene match: 16. The CDR3 is made up of 17 amino acids.

This sequence joins TRBV18 and TRBJ1-1, with D possibly TRBD1 on 6 matching bases. Germline V gene sequence: CDR1 KGHSH, CDR2 LQKENI. The CDR3 sequence is 13 residues long. V lost 6 bases, J lost 7 bases, and 15 bases lay in between. CDR3 region: CASSLGVRGEAFF. For the CDR3, the DNA is TGTGCCAGCTCCCTAGGGGTCAGGGGTGAAGCTTTCTTT.

The J gene is TRBJ1-1, the V gene TRBV19, with 10 bases identical to TRBD1. CDR1 is LNHDA and CDR2 is SQIVND in the germline V gene (reference sequence). Trimming removed 5 bases from V and 2 bases from J; junction bases left unmatched: 8. This CDR3 has 16 amino acids. CDR3 protein: CASSPLRQGANTEAFF. CDR3 sequence (DNA): TGTGCCAGTAGTCCCCTGCGACAGGGGGCAAACACTGAAGCTTTCTTT.

The chain employs TRBV5-6 and TRBJ1-1; D perhaps matches TRBD1 (5 bases). The V end was cut by 0 bases, the J end by 9 bases, with 15 bases between. Germline V gene data show CDR1 as SGHDT and CDR2 as YYEEEE. The CDR3 runs 14 residues. CDR3: CASSLGEGITQAFF. CDR3 DNA: TGTGCCAGCAGCTTGGGGGAGGGGATTACTCAAGCTTTCTTT. Filled out from reference TRBV5-6 and TRBJ1-1, the complete variable domain reads DAGVTQSPTHLIKTRGQQVTLRCSPKSGHDTVSWYQQALGQGPQFIFQYYEEEERQRGNFPDRFSGHQFPNYSSELNVNALLLGDSALYLCASSLGEGITQAFFGQGTRLTVV.

This chain joins TRBV5-1 and TRBJ1-1; the D is unclear. Trimming removed 0 bases at V and 6 bases at J, with 15 bases between. CDR3 length: 15 residues. From germline, CDR1 is SGHRS and CDR2 YFSETQ. CDR3 sequence: CASSLAVGSLAEAFF. Here the CDR3 DNA reads TGCGCCAGCAGCTTGGCCGTAGGGTCTCTGGCTGAAGCTTTCTTT.

V is TRBV28 and J is TRBJ2-1; a possible D gene is TRBD1 (6 bases). The CDR3 runs to 13 residues. V lost 6 bases and J lost 7, with 13 bases in between. From germline, CDR1 is MDHEN and CDR2 SYDVKM. The CDR3 DNA sequence: TGTGCCAGCAGCCAGACCAGGGGTAATGAGCAGTTCTTC. Encoded protein: CASSQTRGNEQFF. Using reference TRBV28 and TRBJ2-1 for the parts outside the CDR3, the full variable domain is DVKVTQSSRYLVKRTGEKVFLECVQDMDHENMFWYRQDPGLGLRLIYFSYDVKMKEKGDIPEGYSVSREKKERFSLILESASTNQTSMYLCASSQTRGNEQFFGPGTRLTVL.

This chain links TRBV7-6 with TRBJ1-2; D unresolved. Trimming took off 3 bases at V and 4 bases at J, with 18 bases between the two ends. The CDR3 spans 16 residues. Germline assignment: CDR1 SGHVS and CDR2 FNYEAQ. The CDR3 DNA is TGTGCCAGCAGCTTGGATAACCTATTGGGAGGCTATGGCTACACCTTC. It yields the protein CASSLDNLLGGYGYTF.

The chain combines TRBV19 with TRBJ1-5; no definite D call. From germline, CDR1 is LNHDA and CDR2 SQIVND (reference sequence). The CDR3 has 18 residues. Trimming removed 2 bases from V and 1 base from J, with 18 bases in between. CDR3 residues: CASSINRRRENSNQPQHF. For the CDR3, the DNA is TGTGCCAGTAGTATAAATCGGCGCAGAGAAAACAGCAATCAGCCCCAGCATTTT.

The CDR3 protein is CASSLDGSSEKLFF. The DNA of the CDR3 is TGCGCCAGCAGCTTGGACGGGTCGTCCGAAAAACTGTTTTTT. The V and J genes are TRBV5-1 and TRBJ1-4; D uncertain. From germline, CDR1 is SGHRS and CDR2 YFSETQ. The CDR3 covers 14 residues. Trimming shortened V by 0 bases and J by 8 bases, and 11 bases separated the two germline ends.

This chain links TRBV6-1 with TRBJ2-3; TRBD1 matches 8 bases. V shed 7 bases, J shed 2 bases, and the junction held 8 bases outside the gene matches. This CDR3 is built from 15 residues. The germline CDR1 and CDR2 sequences are MNHNS and SASEGT. The CDR3 DNA follows: TGTGCCAGCACTGTTGCGGACAGGGACACAGATACGCAGTATTTT. It is translated as CASTVADRDTDTQYF.

This chain connects TRBV7-2 to TRBJ2-5, with D perhaps TRBD1 (5 bases). The germline CDR1 and CDR2 sequences are SGHTA and FQGNSA. The CDR3 covers 13 residues. With 7 bases removed from V and 5 bases from J, the gap between germline ends came to 14 bases. This CDR3 reads CASTPSRVETQYF. CDR3 DNA sequence: TGTGCCAGCACACCCTCCAGGGTGGAGACCCAGTACTTC.

V usage is TRBV15 and J usage is TRBJ2-1, with 15 bases that match TRBD2. This CDR3 contains 16 residues. In germline, CDR1 is LNHNV, CDR2 YYDKDF (reference sequence). V lost 2 bases and J lost 8; bases outside the gene matches: 4. The CDR3 sequence is CATSRPGLAGGDEQFF. The DNA for the CDR3 is TGTGCCACCAGCAGACCCGGACTAGCGGGAGGGGATGAGCAGTTCTTC. Full variable domain (rest looked up from reference TRBV15 and TRBJ2-1): DAMVIQNPRYQVTQFGKPVTLSCSQTLNHNVMYWYQQKSSQAPKLLFHYYDKDFNNEADTPDNFQSRRPNTSFCFLDIRSPGLGDTAMYLCATSRPGLAGGDEQFFGPGTRLTVL.

This rearrangement joins TRBV19 to TRBJ2-5; D gene uncertain. CDR3 length: 16 residues. Trimming stripped 4 bases from V and 5 bases from J, with 20 bases between. Per germline, CDR1 LNHDA and CDR2 SQIVND (reference sequence). This CDR3 is CASSNGGWSIQETQYF. CDR3 DNA: TGTGCCAGTAGTAACGGTGGGTGGAGCATTCAGGAGACCCAGTACTTC.

This rearrangement joins TRBV19 to TRBJ2-2, with 10 bases lining up with TRBD1. The CDR3 runs 13 residues. From germline, CDR1 is LNHDA and CDR2 SQIVND (reference sequence). J was trimmed by 7 bases and V by 9 bases; bases with no gene match: 5. The CDR3: CASAGQGDGELFF. The CDR3 DNA sequence: TGTGCCAGCGCAGGACAGGGGGACGGGGAGCTGTTTTTT.

The CDR3 reads CASSFSGTGGEGYTF. The CDR3 nucleotides are TGTGCCAGCAGCTTCTCCGGGACAGGGGGGGAAGGCTACACCTTC. This sequence joins TRBV5-5 and TRBJ1-2; 11 bases line up with TRBD1. The CDR3 is made up of 15 amino acids. CDR1 and CDR2 (germline): SGHKS, YYEKEE (reference sequence). V was clipped by 2 bases and J by 8 bases; unmatched bases: 8.

This clone was observed a single time. The chain uses TRBV6-1 and TRBJ1-3, with D hard to call. The V and J ends lost 11 bases and 0 bases respectively, with 14 bases between them. The CDR3 consists of 14 residues. The V gene's germline CDR1 is MNHNS and CDR2 SASEGT. The CDR3 sequence: CAASRGSSGNTIYF. In nucleotides, the CDR3 is TGTGCCGCCTCTAGAGGGAGCTCTGGAAACACCATATATTTT.

The CDR3 region has the DNA TGTGCCAGCAGTTCCAGGGGGGTGCCCTATGGCTACACCTTC. Its translation is CASSSRGVPYGYTF. The chain couples TRBV27 to TRBJ1-2; 7 nucleotides match TRBD1. The germline V gene has CDR1 MNHEY and CDR2 SMNVEV (reference sequence). After removal of 4 bases from V and 4 bases from J, the junction contained 6 bases not matched to a gene. The CDR3 runs to 14 residues.

This clone was seen more than once but under ten times. The genes are TRBV5-4 and TRBJ1-4, with unresolved D. Germline CDR1 reads SGHNT; CDR2 reads YYREEE (reference sequence). The CDR3 contains 16 residues. The V end was cut by 4 bases, the J end by 6 bases, with 19 bases between. CDR3 DNA: TGTGCCAGCAGCGAGGGAGGTGTAGGGAGCTATGAAAAACTGTTTTTT. Its protein is CASSEGGVGSYEKLFF.

V gene TRBV28 combines with J gene TRBJ2-6; D is undetermined. This CDR3 spans 16 amino acids. Trimming stripped 3 bases from V and 4 bases from J, with 13 bases between. Germline V gene lookup returns CDR1 MDHEN and CDR2 SYDVKM. The CDR3 sequence: CASSFSRAPGANVLTF. CDR3 DNA sequence: TGTGCCAGCAGTTTCTCCCGGGCCCCAGGGGCCAACGTCCTGACTTTC.

The table lists this clone with a count of one. The chain has TRBV5-4 and TRBJ1-2; D is unclear. The CDR3 has 12 residues. The V gene lost 0 bases and the J gene lost 8 bases, with 8 bases spanning the gap. Germline V lookup: CDR1 SGHNT, CDR2 YYREEE (reference sequence). CDR3 DNA: TGTGCCAGCAGCTTGGACGGTCAGGGCTACACCTTC. Protein product: CASSLDGQGYTF.

This rearrangement joins TRBV6-1 to TRBJ2-3, with 7 bases identical to TRBD1. The junction had 5 bases not matched to a gene; V was cut back by 3 bases and J by 5 bases. The CDR3 spans 14 residues. Per germline, CDR1 MNHNS and CDR2 SASEGT. In DNA form, the CDR3 reads TGTGCCAGCAGTGAGAAGGGGGCTAAAGATACGCAGTATTTT. It translates to CASSEKGAKDTQYF.

This clone was seen a single time. The CDR3 bases are TGTGCCAGCAGTTTGGGTGTTGGTGTTACAGGGTCCGAGAATGAAAAACTGTTTTTT. It translates to CASSLGVGVTGSENEKLFF. This sequence joins TRBV27 and TRBJ1-4, with D perhaps matching TRBD1 (6 bases). V lost 3 bases and J 5 bases, leaving 25 bases between the germline ends. Per germline, CDR1 MNHEY and CDR2 SMNVEV (reference sequence). The CDR3 length is 19 residues.

The J gene is TRBJ2-7, the V gene TRBV7-8, with 10 bases fitting TRBD2. Trimming removed 1 base from V and 7 bases from J; junction bases left unmatched: 10. Germline V lookup: CDR1 SGHVS, CDR2 FQNEAQ. This CDR3 spans 16 amino acids. The CDR3: CASSLGFSGRSGEQYF. The CDR3 DNA is TGTGCCAGCAGCTTAGGTTTTAGCGGGAGGAGTGGGGAGCAGTACTTC.

The rearrangement joins TRBV23-1 to TRBJ1-2, with D maybe TRBD1 (6 bases). TRBV23-1 counts as an open reading frame of uncertain function. This CDR3 comprises 15 residues. Trimming shortened V by 6 bases and J by 7 bases, and 21 bases separated the two germline ends. CDR3 nucleotide sequence: TGCGCCAGCAGCCGGGGTCGGGGGCGGTCTTCTGGCTACACCTTC. It specifies CASSRGRGRSSGYTF.

J is TRBJ2-5 and V is TRBV11-2; 7 bases are shared with TRBD2. The V gene's germline CDR1 is SGHAT and CDR2 FQNNGV. Trimming took 4 bases from V and 2 from J; bases not matched to a gene: 13. The CDR3 extends over 17 amino acids. The CDR3 reads CASSSRGGSNFQETQYF. In DNA, the CDR3 is TGTGCCAGCAGCTCTAGGGGCGGGAGCAACTTTCAAGAGACCCAGTACTTC.